The 8 T cell receptor beta chains in this list originate from one sample, sequenced in a study of CD8 T cells in acute hepatitis C reinfection. Time point of the sample: naive CD8 control sorted from an acute-time-point sample. Produced via immunoSEQ multiplex PCR; TCRdb's table is partial and in-frame only. Altogether over 35,000 clones are present, 80% to 90% being singletons, with the ten largest covering 0.5% to 0.65%. Material for sequencing was naive CD8+ T cells from PBMCs. The origin of the receptors is a man aged 25-40 years with chronic hepatitis C.

The V gene is TRBV7-9, the J gene TRBJ1-1; tentatively, D is TRBD1 (6 bases). CDR1 is SEHNR and CDR2 is FQNEAQ in the germline V gene (reference sequence). V was pared by 6 bases and J by 5 bases, with 13 bases between. This CDR3 comprises 13 residues. The CDR3 sequence: CASRPPQGTEAFF. The CDR3 nucleotides are TGTGCCAGCAGACCACCACAGGGAACTGAAGCTTTCTTT.

The chain employs TRBV11-2 and TRBJ2-2, with D possibly being TRBD1 (6 bases). Germline V gives CDR1 SGHAT, CDR2 FQNNGV. The CDR3 has 15 residues. Trimming took off 6 bases at V and 6 bases at J, with 17 bases between the two ends. The CDR3 sequence is CASRPTTGKPGELFF. The CDR3 DNA reads as TGTGCCAGCAGACCTACTACAGGGAAACCCGGGGAGCTGTTTTTT.

The rearrangement joins TRBV6-5 to TRBJ1-1; TRBD1 is a possible D gene (6 bases). Trimming shortened V by 5 bases and J by 6 bases, and 13 bases separated the two germline ends. The CDR3 loop spans 13 amino acids. Looked up from germline, CDR1 is MNHEY and CDR2 is SVGAGI. CDR3 nucleotide sequence: TGTGCCAGCAGTCCACAGGGTATTGCTGAAGCTTTCTTT. Its translation: CASSPQGIAEAFF.

The chain recombines TRBV25-1 with TRBJ2-5, with D possibly matching TRBD2 (7 bases). This CDR3 has 15 residues. CDR1 is MGHDK and CDR2 is SYGVNS in the germline V gene. The V and J ends lost 11 bases and 4 bases respectively, with 23 bases between them. CDR3 nucleotide sequence: TGTGCCGGATGCCCCCTCGAGGGGGGGGGAGAGACCCAGTACTTC. Its protein product is CAGCPLEGGGETQYF.

This clone was seen more than once but under ten times. The chain has TRBV27 and TRBJ1-5; no clear D. From germline, CDR1 is MNHEY and CDR2 SMNVEV (reference sequence). Trimming removed 4 bases from V and 0 bases from J, with 10 bases in between. CDR3 length equals 15 residues. The CDR3 coding sequence is TGTGCCAGCAGTTCAAATTCCAATAGCAATCAGCCCCAGCATTTT. Translating gives CASSSNSNSNQPQHF.

The chain links TRBV6-4 to TRBJ2-2; 10 bases align to TRBD1. The germline V gene encodes CDR1 MRHNA and CDR2 SNTAGT. V lost 8 bases to trimming and J lost 2 bases; unmatched junction nucleotides: 2. The CDR3 has 14 residues. Here the CDR3 DNA reads TGTGCCAGCGGACAGGGGGTAAACACCGGGGAGCTGTTTTTT. It translates to CASGQGVNTGELFF.

V and J are TRBV14 and TRBJ2-1; TRBD1 aligns across 10 bases. With V trimmed by 4 bases and J by 6 bases, 6 bases remained unmatched. CDR3 length equals 15 residues. Germline CDR1 and CDR2: SGHDN and FVKESK. The CDR3 loop reads CASSRTGTGVNEQFF. The CDR3, as DNA: TGTGCCAGCAGCCGTACCGGGACAGGGGTCAATGAGCAGTTCTTC. Together with reference TRBV14 and TRBJ2-1, the CDR3 gives the full variable domain: EAGVTQFPSHSVIEKGQTVTLRCDPISGHDNLYWYRRVMGKEIKFLLHFVKESKQDESGMPNNRFLAERTGGTYSTLKVQPAELEDSGVYFCASSRTGTGVNEQFFGPGTRLTVL.

The V and J genes are TRBV11-2 and TRBJ2-3; 8 bases line up with TRBD2. The CDR3 consists of 15 residues. Germline-derived CDR1 and CDR2 are SGHAT and FQNNGV. The junction had 5 bases not matched to a gene; V was cut back by 5 bases and J by 1 base. CDR3 DNA: TGTGCCAGCAGCCCGAGCGGGGGTGGCACAGATACGCAGTATTTT. It translates to CASSPSGGGTDTQYF.